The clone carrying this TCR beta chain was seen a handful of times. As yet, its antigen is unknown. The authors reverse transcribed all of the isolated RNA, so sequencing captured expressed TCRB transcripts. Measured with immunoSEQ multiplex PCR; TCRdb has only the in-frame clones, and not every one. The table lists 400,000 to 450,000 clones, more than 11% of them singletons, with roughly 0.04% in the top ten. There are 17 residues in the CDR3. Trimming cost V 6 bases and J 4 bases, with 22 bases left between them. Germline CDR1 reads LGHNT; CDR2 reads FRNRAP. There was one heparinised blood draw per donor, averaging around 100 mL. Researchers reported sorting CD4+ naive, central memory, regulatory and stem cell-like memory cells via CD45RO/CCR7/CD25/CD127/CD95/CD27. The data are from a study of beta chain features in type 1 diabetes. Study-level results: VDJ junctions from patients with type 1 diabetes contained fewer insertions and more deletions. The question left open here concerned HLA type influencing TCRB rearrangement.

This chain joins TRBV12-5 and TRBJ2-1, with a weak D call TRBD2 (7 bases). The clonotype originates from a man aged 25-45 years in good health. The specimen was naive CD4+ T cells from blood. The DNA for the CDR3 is TGTGCTAGTGGCAATAGCCTAGGGGGGGTATTATACAATGAGCAGTTCTTC. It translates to CASGNSLGGVLYNEQFF.